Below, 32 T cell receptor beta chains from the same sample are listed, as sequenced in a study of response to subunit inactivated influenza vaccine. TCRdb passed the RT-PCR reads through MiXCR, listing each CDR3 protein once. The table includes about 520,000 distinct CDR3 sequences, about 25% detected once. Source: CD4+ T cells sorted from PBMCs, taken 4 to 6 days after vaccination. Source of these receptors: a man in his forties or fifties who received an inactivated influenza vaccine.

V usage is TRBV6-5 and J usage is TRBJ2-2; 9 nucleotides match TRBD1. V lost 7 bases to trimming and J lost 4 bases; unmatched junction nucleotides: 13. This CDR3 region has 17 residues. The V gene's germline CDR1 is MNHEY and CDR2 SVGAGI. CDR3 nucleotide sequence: TGTGCCAGCACTTCTTCTAGGGGGACAGGGTTCACCGGGGAGCTGTTTTTT. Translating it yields CASTSSRGTGFTGELFF.

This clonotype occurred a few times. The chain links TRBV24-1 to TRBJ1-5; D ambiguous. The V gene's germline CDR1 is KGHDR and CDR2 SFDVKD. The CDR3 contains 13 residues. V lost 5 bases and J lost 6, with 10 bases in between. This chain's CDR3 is CATSGTGPQPQHF. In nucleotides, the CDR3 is TGTGCCACCAGTGGAACGGGTCCTCAGCCCCAGCATTTT.

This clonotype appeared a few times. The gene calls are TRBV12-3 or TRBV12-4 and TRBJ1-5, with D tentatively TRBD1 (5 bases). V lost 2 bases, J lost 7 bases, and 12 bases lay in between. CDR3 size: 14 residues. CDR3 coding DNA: TGTGCCAGCAGTTTATTGGGGCCTGGGCAGCCCCAGCATTTT. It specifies CASSLLGPGQPQHF.

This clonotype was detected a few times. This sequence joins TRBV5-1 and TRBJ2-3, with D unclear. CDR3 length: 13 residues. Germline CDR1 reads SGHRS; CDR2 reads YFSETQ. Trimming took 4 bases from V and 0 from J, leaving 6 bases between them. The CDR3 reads CASSGVSTDTQYF. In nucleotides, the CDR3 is TGCGCCAGCAGCGGGGTGAGCACAGATACGCAGTATTTT.

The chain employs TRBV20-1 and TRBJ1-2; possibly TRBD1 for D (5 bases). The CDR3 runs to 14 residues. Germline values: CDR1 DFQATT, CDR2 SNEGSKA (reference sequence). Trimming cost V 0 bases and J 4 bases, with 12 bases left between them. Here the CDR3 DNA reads TGCAGTGCTAGAGAGGGGGGTGCAATCTATGGCTACACCTTC. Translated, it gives CSAREGGAIYGYTF.

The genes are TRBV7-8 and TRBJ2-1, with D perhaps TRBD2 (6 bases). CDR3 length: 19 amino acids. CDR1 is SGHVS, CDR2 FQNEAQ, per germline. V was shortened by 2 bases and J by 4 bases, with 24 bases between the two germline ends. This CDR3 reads CASSLPRGGGLLIYNEQFF. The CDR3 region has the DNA TGTGCCAGCAGCTTACCCCGGGGAGGCGGTCTCCTGATATACAATGAGCAGTTCTTC.

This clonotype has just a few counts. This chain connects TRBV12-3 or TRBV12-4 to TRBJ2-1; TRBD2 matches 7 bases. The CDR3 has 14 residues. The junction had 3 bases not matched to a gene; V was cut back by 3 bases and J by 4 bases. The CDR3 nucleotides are TGTGCCAGCAGTTTTGGGCGGGAGTACAATGAGCAGTTCTTC. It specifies CASSFGREYNEQFF.

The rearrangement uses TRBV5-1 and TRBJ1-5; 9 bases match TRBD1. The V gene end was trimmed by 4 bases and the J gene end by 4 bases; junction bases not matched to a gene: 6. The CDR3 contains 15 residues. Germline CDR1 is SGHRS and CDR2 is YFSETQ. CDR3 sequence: CASSPGTGINQPQHF. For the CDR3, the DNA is TGCGCCAGCAGCCCCGGGACAGGGATAAATCAGCCCCAGCATTTT.

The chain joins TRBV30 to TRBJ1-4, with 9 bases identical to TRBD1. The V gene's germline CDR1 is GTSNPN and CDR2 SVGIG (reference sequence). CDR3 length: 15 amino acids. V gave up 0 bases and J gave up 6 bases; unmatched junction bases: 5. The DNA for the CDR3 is TGTGCCTGGAGTGTATCGGGACAGGGTGATGAAAAACTGTTTTTT. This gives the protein CAWSVSGQGDEKLFF.

CDR3 amino acids: CAISGLTGSSYNEQFF. Written as DNA, the CDR3 is TGTGCCATCAGTGGCCTGACGGGGAGCTCCTACAATGAGCAGTTCTTC. This sequence joins TRBV10-3 and TRBJ2-1, with TRBD2 as a possible D gene (5 bases). Germline V gene sequence: CDR1 ENHRY, CDR2 SYGVKD. The CDR3 length is 16 residues. V was trimmed by 4 bases and J by 0 bases, leaving 13 bases between them.

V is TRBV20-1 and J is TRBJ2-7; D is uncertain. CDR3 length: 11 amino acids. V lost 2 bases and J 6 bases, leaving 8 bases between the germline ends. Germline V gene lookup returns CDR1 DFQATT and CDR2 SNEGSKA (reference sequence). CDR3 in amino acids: CSARLSVEQYF. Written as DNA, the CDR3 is TGCAGTGCTAGATTGTCTGTCGAGCAGTACTTC.

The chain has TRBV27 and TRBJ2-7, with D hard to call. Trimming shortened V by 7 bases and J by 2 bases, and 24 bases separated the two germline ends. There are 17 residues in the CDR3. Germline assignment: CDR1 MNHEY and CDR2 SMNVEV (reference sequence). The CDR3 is CASTTWGKGQGTYEQYF. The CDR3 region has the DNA TGTGCCAGCACCACATGGGGTAAAGGGCAAGGTACCTACGAGCAGTACTTC.

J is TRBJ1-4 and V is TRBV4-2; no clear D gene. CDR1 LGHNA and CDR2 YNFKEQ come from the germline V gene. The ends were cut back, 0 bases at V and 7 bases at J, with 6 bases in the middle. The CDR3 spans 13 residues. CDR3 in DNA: TGTGCCAGCAGCCAAGATATCGGTGAAAAACTGTTTTTT. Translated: CASSQDIGEKLFF.

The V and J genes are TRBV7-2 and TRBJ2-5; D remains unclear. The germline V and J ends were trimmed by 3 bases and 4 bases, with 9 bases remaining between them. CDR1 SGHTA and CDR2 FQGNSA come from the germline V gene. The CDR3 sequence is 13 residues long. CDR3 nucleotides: TGTGCCAGCAGCTTTGTTACAGCAGAGACCCAGTACTTC. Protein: CASSFVTAETQYF.

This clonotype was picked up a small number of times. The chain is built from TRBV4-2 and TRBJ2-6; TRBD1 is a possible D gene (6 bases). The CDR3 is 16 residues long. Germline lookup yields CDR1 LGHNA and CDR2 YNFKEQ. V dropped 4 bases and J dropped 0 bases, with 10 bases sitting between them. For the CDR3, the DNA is TGTGCCAGCAGCCCAGACAGGAACTCTGGGGCCAACGTCCTGACTTTC. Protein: CASSPDRNSGANVLTF.

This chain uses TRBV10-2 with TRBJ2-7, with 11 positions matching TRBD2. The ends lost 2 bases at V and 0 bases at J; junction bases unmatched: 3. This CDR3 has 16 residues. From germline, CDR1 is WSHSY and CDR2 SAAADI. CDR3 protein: CASSEKGTSGSYEQYF. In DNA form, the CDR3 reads TGCGCCAGCAGTGAGAAGGGGACTAGCGGCTCCTACGAGCAGTACTTC.

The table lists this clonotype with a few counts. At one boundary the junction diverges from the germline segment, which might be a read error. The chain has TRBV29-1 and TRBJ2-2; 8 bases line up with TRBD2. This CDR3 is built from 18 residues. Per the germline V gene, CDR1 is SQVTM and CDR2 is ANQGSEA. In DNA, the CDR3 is TGCAGCGTTGAAAGGGATGGGACTAGGGGTTCGAACGCCGGGGAGCTGTTTTTT. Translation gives CSVERDGTRGSNAGELFF.

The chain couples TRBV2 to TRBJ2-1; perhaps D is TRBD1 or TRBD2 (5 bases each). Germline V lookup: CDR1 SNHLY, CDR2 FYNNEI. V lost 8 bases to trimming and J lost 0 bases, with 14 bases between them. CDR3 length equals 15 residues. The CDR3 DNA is TGTGCCAGCGGGACCCCCGCGAACTCCTACAATGAGCAGTTCTTC. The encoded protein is CASGTPANSYNEQFF.

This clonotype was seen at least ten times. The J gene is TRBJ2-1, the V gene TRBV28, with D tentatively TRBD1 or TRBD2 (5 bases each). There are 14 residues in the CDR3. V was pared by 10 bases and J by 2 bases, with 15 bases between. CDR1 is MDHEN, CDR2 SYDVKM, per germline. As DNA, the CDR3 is TGTGCCACCCTCAGGGAGCCCCCCTACAATGAGCAGTTCTTC. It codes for CATLREPPYNEQFF.

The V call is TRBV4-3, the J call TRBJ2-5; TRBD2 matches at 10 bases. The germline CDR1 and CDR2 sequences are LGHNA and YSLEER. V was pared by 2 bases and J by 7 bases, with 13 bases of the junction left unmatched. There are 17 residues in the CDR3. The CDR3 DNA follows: TGCGCCAGCAGCCAAACTAGCGGGGCGAAAATTACAGGGACCCAGTACTTC. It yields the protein CASSQTSGAKITGTQYF.

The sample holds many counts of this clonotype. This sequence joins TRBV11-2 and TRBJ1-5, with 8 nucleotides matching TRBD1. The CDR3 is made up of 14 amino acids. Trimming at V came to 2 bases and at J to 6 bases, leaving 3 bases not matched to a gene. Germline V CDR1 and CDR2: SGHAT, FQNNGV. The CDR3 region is CASSLSTGGQPQHF. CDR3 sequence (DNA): TGTGCCAGCAGCTTATCTACAGGGGGTCAGCCCCAGCATTTT.

The CDR3: CASSANNYGYTF. The CDR3 bases are TGTGCCAGCTCAGCGAACAACTATGGCTACACCTTC. The chain recombines TRBV18 with TRBJ1-2, with D unresolved. The germline CDR1 and CDR2 sequences are KGHSH and LQKENI. This CDR3 contains 12 residues. V gave up 5 bases and J gave up 2 bases, with 6 bases separating them. The full variable domain, completed using reference TRBV18 and TRBJ1-2, is NAGVMQNPRHLVRRRGQEARLRCSPMKGHSHVYWYRQLPEEGLKFMVYLQKENIIDESGMPKERFSAEFPKEGPSILRIQQVVRGDSAAYFCASSANNYGYTFGSGTRLTVV.

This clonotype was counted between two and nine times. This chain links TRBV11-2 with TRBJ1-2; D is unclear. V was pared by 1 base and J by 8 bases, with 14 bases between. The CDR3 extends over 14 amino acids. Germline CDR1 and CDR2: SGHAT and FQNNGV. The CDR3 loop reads CASSLALDGVGYTF. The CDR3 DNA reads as TGTGCCAGCAGCTTAGCCCTCGACGGCGTAGGCTACACCTTC.

The CDR3 DNA is TGTGCCAGCTCACCCCAGACAATGACCCCCTACGAGCAGTACTTC. Encoded protein: CASSPQTMTPYEQYF. The chain joins TRBV18 to TRBJ2-7; D uncertain. Trimming removed 3 bases from V and 2 bases from J, with 14 bases in between. CDR3 length: 15 amino acids. Germline assignment: CDR1 KGHSH and CDR2 LQKENI.

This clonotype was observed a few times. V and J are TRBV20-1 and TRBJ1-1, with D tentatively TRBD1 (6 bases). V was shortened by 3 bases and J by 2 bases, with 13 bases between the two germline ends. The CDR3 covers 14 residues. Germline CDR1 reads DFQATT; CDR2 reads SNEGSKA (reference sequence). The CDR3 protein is CSARVGARNTEAFF. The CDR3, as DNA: TGCAGTGCTAGGGTGGGGGCTCGTAACACTGAAGCTTTCTTT.

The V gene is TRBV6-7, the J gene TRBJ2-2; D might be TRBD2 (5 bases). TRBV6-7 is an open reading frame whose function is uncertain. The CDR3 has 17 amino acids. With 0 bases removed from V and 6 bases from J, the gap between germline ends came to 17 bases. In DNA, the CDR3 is TGTGCCAGCAGTTACTCGATCGGGTTTGGGAGACCCGGGGAGCTGTTTTTT. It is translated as CASSYSIGFGRPGELFF.

Here the CDR3 DNA reads TGTGCCAGCAGCTCGAGCGGGGGGCGAGATGAAAAACTGTTTTTT. Translation: CASSSSGGRDEKLFF. The chain is built from TRBV7-2 and TRBJ1-4, with D possibly TRBD1 on 6 matching bases. V lost 4 bases and J 6 bases, leaving 15 bases between the germline ends. There are 15 residues in the CDR3. Germline V CDR1 and CDR2: SGHTA, FQGNSA.

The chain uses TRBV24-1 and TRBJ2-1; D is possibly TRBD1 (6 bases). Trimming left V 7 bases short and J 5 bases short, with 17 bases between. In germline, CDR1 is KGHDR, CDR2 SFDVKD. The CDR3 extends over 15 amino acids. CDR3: CATSPIGGMNNEQFF. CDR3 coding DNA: TGTGCCACCAGCCCGATAGGGGGTATGAACAATGAGCAGTTCTTC.

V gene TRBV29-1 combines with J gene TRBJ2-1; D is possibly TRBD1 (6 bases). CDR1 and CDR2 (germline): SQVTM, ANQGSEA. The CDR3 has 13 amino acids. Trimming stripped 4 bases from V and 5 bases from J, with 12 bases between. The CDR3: CSVGTVTNNEQFF. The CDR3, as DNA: TGCAGCGTTGGGACAGTAACGAACAATGAGCAGTTCTTC.

Here the CDR3 DNA reads TGTGCCAGTAGTATTGTTCTCGGGCGTAGAGAGACCCAGTACTTC. This codes for CASSIVLGRRETQYF. V and J are TRBV19 and TRBJ2-5; D remains unclear. Per germline, CDR1 LNHDA and CDR2 SQIVND (reference sequence). The CDR3 consists of 15 residues. The germline V and J ends were trimmed by 3 bases and 4 bases, with 15 bases remaining between them.

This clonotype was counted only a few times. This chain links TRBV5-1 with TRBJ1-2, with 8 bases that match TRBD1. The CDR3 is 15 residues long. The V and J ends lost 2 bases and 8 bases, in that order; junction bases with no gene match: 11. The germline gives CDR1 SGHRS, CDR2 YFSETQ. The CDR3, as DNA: TGCGCCAGCAGCTTCGTTGGGCAGGGGGCCTCGGGCTACACCTTC. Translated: CASSFVGQGASGYTF.

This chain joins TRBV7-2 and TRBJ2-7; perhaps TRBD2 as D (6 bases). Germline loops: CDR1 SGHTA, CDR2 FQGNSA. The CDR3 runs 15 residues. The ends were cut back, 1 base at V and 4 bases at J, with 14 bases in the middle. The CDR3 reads CASSLGVGGKYEQYF. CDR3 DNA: TGTGCCAGCAGCTTAGGAGTAGGCGGGAAGTACGAGCAGTACTTC.